This is a list of T cell receptor beta chains from one sample in a study of blood T cell repertoires in COVID-19. TCRdb's copy holds only in-frame clones and misses some; the assay was immunoSEQ multiplex PCR. The data contain around 360,000 clones, approximately 84% of them seen just once; the ten biggest clones take up 2.5% to 3.5%. Sequences were obtained from PBMCs or T cells enriched from blood (not recorded which). Receptors originate from a woman aged 30 to 39 who had recovered from COVID-19. Each CDR3 is given with its conserved first and last residue. Fields, in order: V gene, D gene, J gene, CDR3 protein. The D gene is left open where the match is weak.

TRBV7-3	NA	TRBJ2-7	CASSFESSSEQYF
TRBV5-5	NA	TRBJ2-7	CASSSPRGLTSSEQYF
TRBV27	NA	TRBJ1-1	CASSLWGGGVDFF
TRBV13	NA	TRBJ1-3	CASSPTGTGNTIYF
TRBV29-1	NA	TRBJ2-3	CSVEEQETDTQYF
TRBV6-2/TRBV6-3	NA	TRBJ1-2	CASSSQGGYTF
TRBV6-5	NA	TRBJ2-3	CASSLDPGVTDTQYF
TRBV7-6	TRBD2	TRBJ2-7	CASSWTSGLSYEQYF
TRBV7-8	NA	TRBJ2-2	CASSRGQNTGELFF
TRBV10-2	NA	TRBJ1-2	CASSEVGIYYGYTF
TRBV27	NA	TRBJ1-1	CASSLRDGGVAFF
TRBV5-8	TRBD1	TRBJ1-3	CASSYHPQGAGNTIYF
TRBV7-3	TRBD2	TRBJ2-7	CASSLGSGGSSYEQYF
TRBV7-9	NA	TRBJ2-1	CASSLAGSQFF
TRBV14	NA	TRBJ2-7	CASSHRGSYEQYF
TRBV21-1	NA	TRBJ2-3	CASPSGGPTDTQYF
TRBV27	NA	TRBJ1-4	CASSLSPGASEKLFF
TRBV5-6	NA	TRBJ1-5	CASSFGGVNQPQHF
TRBV28	NA	TRBJ1-5	CASRLLGEGNQPQHF
TRBV7-8	TRBD1	TRBJ2-1	CASSLNRFPGQGTFF
TRBV5-1	NA	TRBJ2-5	CASSLVAGIETQYF
TRBV3-1/TRBV3-2	TRBD1	TRBJ2-7	CASMDRSYEQYF
TRBV6-1	NA	TRBJ1-1	CASSEAGYRGINTEAFF
TRBV2	NA	TRBJ1-2	CASSDPGRDGYTF
TRBV5-4	TRBD1	TRBJ1-2	CASSLQGASYGYTF
TRBV30	NA	TRBJ2-3	CAWSGGTDTQYF
TRBV18	TRBD2	TRBJ2-1	CASSPRRTSGGSSYNEQFF
TRBV20-1	NA	TRBJ1-2	CSASMGGLASF
TRBV2	NA	TRBJ1-3	CASSLIQGATGNTIYF
TRBV5-1	TRBD1	TRBJ2-7	CASSPGQGSYEQYF
TRBV2	TRBD1	TRBJ2-3	CASEQGAAYTDTQYF
TRBV25-1	TRBD1	TRBJ2-5	CASSDHRGLETQYF
TRBV11-1	NA	TRBJ1-1	CASSVRQILNTEAFF
TRBV5-5	TRBD1	TRBJ1-3	CASSLAGWDSPSGNTIYF
TRBV11-2	NA	TRBJ2-5	CASSFQEGETQYF
TRBV12-3/TRBV12-4	TRBD2	TRBJ2-7	CASGSGGPLEQYF
TRBV6-5	NA	TRBJ1-1	CATLGNGPPTEAFF